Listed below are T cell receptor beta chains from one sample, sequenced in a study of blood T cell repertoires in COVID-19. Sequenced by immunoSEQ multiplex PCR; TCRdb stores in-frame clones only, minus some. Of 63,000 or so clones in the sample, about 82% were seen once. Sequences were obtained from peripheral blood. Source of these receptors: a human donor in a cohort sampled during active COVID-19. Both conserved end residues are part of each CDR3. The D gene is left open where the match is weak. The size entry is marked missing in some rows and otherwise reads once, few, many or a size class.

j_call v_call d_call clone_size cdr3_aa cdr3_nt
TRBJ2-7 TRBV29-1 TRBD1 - CSVAIGTGSPYEQYF TGCAGCGTTGCGATCGGGACAGGATCTCCCTACGAGCAGTACTTC
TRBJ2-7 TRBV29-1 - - CSVAGGALSSYEQYF TGCAGCGTTGCAGGAGGGGCCCTAAGCTCCTACGAGCAGTACTTC
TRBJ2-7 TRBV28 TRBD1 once CAIGTGDLTGQYF TGTGCCATCGGGACAGGGGACTTAACGGGGCAGTACTTC
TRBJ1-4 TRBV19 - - CASSSGQNEKLFF TGTGCCAGTAGTAGCGGACAGAATGAAAAACTGTTTTTT
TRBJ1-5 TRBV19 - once CASSRAGNQPQHF TGTGCCAGTAGTAGGGCAGGCAATCAGCCCCAGCATTTT
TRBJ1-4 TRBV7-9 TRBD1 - CASSGGQGPLNEKLFF TGTGCCAGCAGCGGAGGACAGGGGCCCCTGAATGAAAAACTGTTTTTT
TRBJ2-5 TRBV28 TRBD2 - CASSLGLAGETQYF TGTGCCAGCAGTCTAGGACTAGCGGGAGAGACCCAGTACTTC
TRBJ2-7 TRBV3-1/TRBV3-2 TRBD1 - CASSFRTGEQYF TGTGCCAGCAGCTTTCGGACAGGGGAGCAGTACTTC
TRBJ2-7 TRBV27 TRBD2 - CASSPGGAVTFLSYF TGTGCCAGCAGTCCCGGGGGGGCGGTTACGTTTTTATCGTACTTC
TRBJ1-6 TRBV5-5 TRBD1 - CASSLVGTVNSPLHF TGTGCCAGCAGCTTGGTAGGGACAGTGAATTCACCCCTCCACTTT
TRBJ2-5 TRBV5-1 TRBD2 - CASSLWGASGLGAPETQYF TGCGCCAGCAGCTTATGGGGGGCGTCGGGACTAGGGGCCCCAGAGACCCAGTACTTC
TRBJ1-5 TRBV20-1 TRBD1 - CSASAGTGVNQPQHF TGCAGTGCTAGTGCTGGGACAGGAGTTAATCAGCCCCAGCATTTT
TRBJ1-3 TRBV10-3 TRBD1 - CAISEPNRGRDTIYF TGTGCCATCAGTGAACCTAACAGGGGAAGAGACACCATATATTTT
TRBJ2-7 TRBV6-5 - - CASSTHPETSAEQYF TGTGCCAGCAGTACCCACCCCGAGACATCGGCCGAGCAGTACTTC
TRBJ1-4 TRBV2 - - CASTRNLATNEKLFF TGTGCCAGCACCAGAAACCTTGCAACTAATGAAAAACTGTTTTTT
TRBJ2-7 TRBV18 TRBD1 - CASSPQQRLSGTGDSDEQYF TGTGCCAGCTCACCACAACAGCGATTATCAGGGACAGGGGATTCGGACGAGCAGTACTTC
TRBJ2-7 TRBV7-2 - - CASSSPPQGRSYEQYF TGTGCCAGCAGCTCCCCCCCTCAGGGGCGGTCCTACGAGCAGTACTTC
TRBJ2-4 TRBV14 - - CASSPLRGGDKNIQYF TGTGCCAGCAGCCCCCTTCGGGGTGGAGACAAAAACATTCAGTACTTC
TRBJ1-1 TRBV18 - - CASSVDGDTEAFF TGTGCCAGCTCAGTTGACGGGGACACTGAAGCTTTCTTT
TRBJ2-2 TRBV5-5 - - CASSWGLGTANTGELFF TGTGCCAGCAGCTGGGGGCTGGGGACGGCGAACACCGGGGAGCTGTTTTTT
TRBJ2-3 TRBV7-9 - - CASSLGGGGPLPHTQYF TGTGCCAGCAGCTTAGGGGGCGGGGGCCCTCTTCCACATACGCAGTATTTT
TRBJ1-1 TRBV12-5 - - CASGSHARPIEAFF TGTGCTAGTGGTTCACACGCTAGACCTATTGAAGCTTTCTTT
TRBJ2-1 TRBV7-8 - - CASSLALTVLGEQFF TGTGCCAGCAGCTTAGCGCTCACAGTGTTGGGTGAGCAGTTCTTC
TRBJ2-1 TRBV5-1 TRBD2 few CASETSGGLGEQFF TGCGCCAGCGAAACTAGCGGGGGGTTGGGTGAGCAGTTCTTC
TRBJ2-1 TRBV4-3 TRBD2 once CASSRTSGGANEQFF TGCGCCAGCAGCAGGACTAGCGGGGGGGCCAATGAGCAGTTCTTC
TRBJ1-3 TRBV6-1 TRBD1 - CASSEVGQGVGNTIYF TGTGCCAGCAGTGAGGTCGGACAGGGGGTAGGAAACACCATATATTTT
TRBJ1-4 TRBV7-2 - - CASSSQANLNEKLFF TGTGCCAGCAGCTCACAGGCCAACCTTAATGAAAAACTGTTTTTT
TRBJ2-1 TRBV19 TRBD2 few CASSSPQGGGSYEQFF TGTGCCAGTAGTAGCCCTCAGGGCGGGGGGTCTTATGAGCAGTTCTTC
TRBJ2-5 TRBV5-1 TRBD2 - CASSPGGGATQETQYF TGCGCCAGCAGCCCGGGCGGGGGGGCAACTCAAGAGACCCAGTACTTC
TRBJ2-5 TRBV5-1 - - CASSPDLETQYF TGCGCCAGCAGCCCAGACTTGGAGACCCAGTACTTC
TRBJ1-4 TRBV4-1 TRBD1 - CASSHGSPGTGRGSTNEKLFF TGCGCCAGCAGCCACGGAAGTCCCGGGACAGGGAGGGGGTCAACTAATGAAAAACTGTTTTTT
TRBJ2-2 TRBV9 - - CASSPRWGVNTGELFF TGTGCCAGCTCACCAAGGTGGGGGGTCAACACCGGGGAGCTGTTTTTT
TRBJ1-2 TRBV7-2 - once CASSLVVQSLSRTF TGTGCCAGCAGCTTAGTAGTCCAAAGCCTTTCGAGAACCTTC
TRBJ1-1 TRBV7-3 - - CASSRTGTRDTEAFF TGTGCCAGCAGCAGGACGGGAACGAGGGACACTGAAGCTTTCTTT
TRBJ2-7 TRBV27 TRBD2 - CASSLAASGAYEQYF TGTGCCAGCAGTTTAGCGGCTAGCGGGGCCTACGAGCAGTACTTC
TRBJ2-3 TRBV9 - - CASSATGSLSDTQYF TGTGCCAGCAGCGCCACAGGGTCACTTTCCGATACGCAGTATTTT
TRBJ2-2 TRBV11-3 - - CASNTASFGTGELFF TGTGCCAGCAACACAGCCTCCTTTGGGACCGGGGAGCTGTTTTTT
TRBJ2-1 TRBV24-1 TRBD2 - CATSDLSGGAYNEQFF TGTGCCACCAGTGATTTGTCGGGGGGAGCCTACAATGAGCAGTTCTTC
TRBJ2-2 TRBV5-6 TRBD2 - CASSLAGGPNTGELFF TGTGCCAGCAGCTTAGCGGGGGGGCCCAACACCGGGGAGCTGTTTTTT
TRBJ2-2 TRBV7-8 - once CASSSGFILNTGELFF TGTGCCAGCAGCTCCGGTTTCATCCTGAACACCGGGGAGCTGTTTTTT
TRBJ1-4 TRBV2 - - CASSRQAEKLFF TGTGCCAGCAGTCGACAGGCGGAAAAACTGTTTTTT
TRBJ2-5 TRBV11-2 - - CASSLTELSAETQYF TGTGCCAGCAGCTTAACGGAGCTTTCCGCAGAGACCCAGTACTTC
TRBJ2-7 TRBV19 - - CASSMTATYEQYF TGTGCCAGTAGTATGACAGCGACCTACGAGCAGTACTTC
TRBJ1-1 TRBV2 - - CASTVARNTEAFF TGTGCCAGCACCGTCGCCAGAAACACTGAAGCTTTCTTT
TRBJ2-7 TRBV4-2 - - CASSQGYRDEQYF TGTGCCAGCAGCCAAGGGTATCGCGACGAGCAGTACTTC
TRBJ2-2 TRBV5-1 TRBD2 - CASSWTSGDTGELFF TGCGCCAGCAGCTGGACTAGCGGGGACACCGGGGAGCTGTTTTTT
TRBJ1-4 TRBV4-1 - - CASSLTGSQISKLFF TGCGCCAGCAGCCTAACAGGGTCCCAAATTAGTAAACTGTTTTTT
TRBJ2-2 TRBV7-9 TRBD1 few CASSSLRTGGLVGELFF TGTGCCAGCAGCTCCCTTCGGACAGGGGGCTTGGTCGGGGAGCTGTTTTTT
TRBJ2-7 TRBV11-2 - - CASSLGGSYEQYF TGTGCCAGCAGTCTCGGGGGCTCCTACGAGCAGTACTTC
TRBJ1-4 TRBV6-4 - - CASSARQSTTNEKLFF TGTGCCAGCAGTGCCCGACAGTCTACAACTAATGAAAAACTGTTTTTT
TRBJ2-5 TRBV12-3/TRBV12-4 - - CASSFRRGSTQYF TGTGCCAGCAGTTTTCGCCGGGGTTCGACCCAGTACTTC
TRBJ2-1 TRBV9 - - CASSVDLNAGYNEQFF TGTGCCAGCAGCGTAGATTTGAATGCAGGGTACAATGAGCAGTTCTTC
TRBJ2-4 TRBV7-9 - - CASSLAEKVAKNIQYF TGTGCCAGCAGCTTAGCAGAGAAAGTAGCCAAAAACATTCAGTACTTC
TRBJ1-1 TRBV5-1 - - CASSADMSGTEAFF TGCGCCAGCAGCGCGGACATGTCCGGCACTGAAGCTTTCTTT
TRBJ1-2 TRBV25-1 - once CASSAVNYGYTF TGTGCCAGCAGTGCAGTTAACTATGGCTACACCTTC